A single sample gave rise to the 21 T cell receptor beta chains below, sequenced in a study of blood T cell repertoires in COVID-19. Data came from immunoSEQ multiplex PCR; TCRdb stores just in-frame clones and leaves some out. This table holds approximately 190,000 clones, over 70% found once. The source material was peripheral blood. The receptors derive from a man between 60 and 75 years old with acute or convalescent COVID-19.

V gene TRBV13 combines with J gene TRBJ1-6; 9 nucleotides match TRBD1. The CDR3 is 16 residues long. J gave up 9 bases and V 0 bases, and 6 bases lay outside the gene matches. Germline V lookup: CDR1 PRHDT, CDR2 FYEKMQ (reference sequence). The CDR3 sequence is CASSLGLTGGSSPLHF. CDR3 coding DNA: TGTGCCAGCAGCTTAGGTCTGACAGGGGGAAGTTCACCCCTCCACTTT.

The gene calls are TRBV6-5 and TRBJ1-2, with a possible D match to TRBD1 (5 bases). V dropped 6 bases and J dropped 0 bases, with 11 bases sitting between them. Germline V gene data show CDR1 as MNHEY and CDR2 as SVGAGI. This CDR3 comprises 14 residues. The CDR3 region is CASRPPQANYGYTF. CDR3 sequence (DNA): TGTGCCAGCAGGCCACCACAGGCTAACTATGGCTACACCTTC.

This sequence joins TRBV5-1 and TRBJ1-1, with TRBD1 identical over 8 bases. Germline values: CDR1 SGHRS, CDR2 YFSETQ. V gave up 3 bases and J gave up 4 bases; unmatched junction bases: 8. The CDR3 totals 15 residues. This CDR3 reads CASSSMTGEGTEAFF. The CDR3 DNA reads as TGCGCCAGCAGCTCGATGACAGGGGAGGGCACTGAAGCTTTCTTT.

This chain uses TRBV11-3 with TRBJ2-7; TRBD2 matches 9 bases. The CDR3 has 15 amino acids. Germline V gene sequence: CDR1 SGHNT, CDR2 YENEEA. V was clipped by 3 bases and J by 3 bases; unmatched bases: 6. The CDR3 region is CASSFSGSASYEQYF. The CDR3 coding sequence is TGTGCCAGCAGCTTTAGCGGGAGCGCCAGCTACGAGCAGTACTTC. The whole variable domain, remainder taken from reference TRBV11-3 and TRBJ2-7, is EAGVVQSPRYKIIEKKQPVAFWCNPISGHNTLYWYLQNLGQGPELLIRYENEEAVDDSQLPKDRFSAERLKGVDSTLKIQPAELGDSAVYLCASSFSGSASYEQYFGPGTRLTVT.

This rearrangement joins TRBV19 to TRBJ1-5; D is uncertain. Trimming removed 2 bases at V and 1 base at J, with 12 bases between. This CDR3 spans 16 amino acids. Germline values: CDR1 LNHDA, CDR2 SQIVND (reference sequence). CDR3 residues: CASSIPRGGSNQPQHF. The CDR3, as DNA: TGTGCCAGTAGTATACCCCGGGGAGGAAGCAATCAGCCCCAGCATTTT.

The chain recombines TRBV6-2 or TRBV6-3 with TRBJ2-2; 7 bases are shared with TRBD2. The germline V gene has CDR1 MNHEY and CDR2 SVGEGT. Trimming removed 4 bases from V and 2 bases from J; junction bases left unmatched: 7. The CDR3 covers 16 residues. CDR3 in amino acids: CASSSLAGVNTGELFF. The CDR3 DNA sequence: TGTGCCAGCAGTTCCCTCGCGGGGGTAAACACCGGGGAGCTGTTTTTT.

The chain links TRBV6-2 or TRBV6-3 to TRBJ1-5, with 9 bases matching TRBD1. Unmatched junction bases numbered 13, after V lost 6 bases and J lost 7 bases. There are 16 residues in the CDR3. Germline CDR1 MNHEY, CDR2 SVGEGT. CDR3: CASSHPGTGRGQPQHF. CDR3 sequence (DNA): TGTGCCAGCAGCCATCCCGGGACAGGGCGAGGCCAGCCCCAGCATTTT.

This chain links TRBV4-2 with TRBJ2-7, with 11 bases lining up with TRBD2. CDR1 is LGHNA, CDR2 YNFKEQ, per germline. The CDR3 sequence is 15 residues long. V was clipped by 0 bases and J by 4 bases; unmatched bases: 2. CDR3 bases: TGTGCCAGCAGCCAAGATACTAGCGGGGGATACGAGCAGTACTTC. This sequence encodes CASSQDTSGGYEQYF.

The chain carries TRBV7-2 and TRBJ1-2; D unclear. Germline V gene lookup returns CDR1 SGHTA and CDR2 FQGNSA. The V end lost 5 bases, the J end lost 4 bases, and 11 bases lay between the germline ends. CDR3 length: 13 amino acids. The CDR3 region has the DNA TGTGCCAGCAGCCAGGCGGCGGGCTATGGCTACACCTTC. It is translated as CASSQAAGYGYTF.

The rearrangement joins TRBV24-1 to TRBJ2-3, with 9 nucleotides matching TRBD1. V gave up 11 bases and J gave up 0 bases; unmatched junction bases: 14. Germline-derived CDR1 and CDR2 are KGHDR and SFDVKD. This CDR3 has 17 amino acids. CDR3 sequence: CAISGTGQQVSTDTQYF. CDR3 bases: TGTGCCATCTCCGGGACAGGGCAGCAAGTTAGCACAGATACGCAGTATTTT.

The chain joins TRBV27 to TRBJ1-2; 8 bases fit TRBD1. CDR3 length: 14 amino acids. Germline loops: CDR1 MNHEY, CDR2 SMNVEV (reference sequence). V dropped 5 bases and J dropped 6; count of bases not matched to a gene: 8. The chain's CDR3 is CASSSRGRIHGYTF. For the CDR3, the DNA is TGTGCCAGCAGTAGCAGGGGGCGCATCCATGGCTACACCTTC.

The V and J genes are TRBV6-1 and TRBJ1-2; TRBD1 aligns across 8 bases. The germline gives CDR1 MNHNS, CDR2 SASEGT. Trimming cost V 2 bases and J 3 bases; bases outside gene matches: 5. The CDR3 extends over 15 amino acids. The chain's CDR3 is CASSEHVTGDYGYTF. The CDR3 region has the DNA TGTGCCAGCAGTGAACACGTGACAGGGGACTATGGCTACACCTTC.

The chain recombines TRBV19 with TRBJ2-1; 16 bases are shared with TRBD2. The CDR3 is 16 amino acids. Trimming cost V 5 bases and J 9 bases; bases outside gene matches: 7. Germline V lookup: CDR1 LNHDA, CDR2 SQIVND (reference sequence). CDR3 sequence reads: CASSSGGTSGRGEQFF. The CDR3 DNA reads TGTGCCAGTAGTTCCGGGGGGACTAGCGGGAGGGGTGAGCAGTTCTTC.

V and J are TRBV4-1 and TRBJ2-3; 13 nucleotides align to TRBD2. The CDR3 is 21 amino acids. Looked up from germline, CDR1 is MGHRA and CDR2 is YSYEKL. V was clipped by 1 base and J by 0 bases; unmatched bases: 13. The CDR3 DNA reads as TGCGCCAGCAGCCAAGCCGCATGGACTAGCGGGAGCCCAACGAGCACAGATACGCAGTATTTT. Translating gives CASSQAAWTSGSPTSTDTQYF.

This clone was found once. The V call is TRBV6-1, the J call TRBJ2-7, with a possible D match to TRBD2 (6 bases). Trimming shortened V by 2 bases and J by 0 bases, and 11 bases separated the two germline ends. The CDR3 contains 15 residues. CDR1 and CDR2 (germline): MNHNS, SASEGT. The CDR3 spells CASSEWAGSSYEQYF. Written as DNA, the CDR3 is TGTGCCAGCAGTGAATGGGCGGGGTCCTCCTACGAGCAGTACTTC.

V and J are TRBV7-9 and TRBJ1-1; 11 nucleotides align to TRBD1. Germline CDR1 and CDR2: SEHNR and FQNEAQ (reference sequence). V was clipped by 5 bases and J by 4 bases; unmatched bases: 6. The CDR3 extends over 15 amino acids. DNA for the CDR3: TGTGCCAGCAGCCCACCGGGACAGGGGGTCACTGAAGCTTTCTTT. Encoded protein: CASSPPGQGVTEAFF. Based on the CDR3 plus reference TRBV7-9 and TRBJ1-1, the full variable domain is DTGVSQNPRHKITKRGQNVTFRCDPISEHNRLYWYRQTLGQGPEFLTYFQNEAQLEKSRLLSDRFSAERPKGSFSTLEIQRTEQGDSAMYLCASSPPGQGVTEAFFGQGTRLTVV.

This clone was found once. V is TRBV5-1 and J is TRBJ1-1, with 9 bases that match TRBD1. Germline V gives CDR1 SGHRS, CDR2 YFSETQ. The CDR3 has 14 amino acids. V shed 5 bases and J 5 bases; nucleotides not matched to a gene: 7. As DNA, the CDR3 is TGCGCCAGCAGTACAGGGGGCAGAGGGACTGAAGCTTTCTTT. It translates to CASSTGGRGTEAFF.

V and J are TRBV6-5 and TRBJ2-3; possibly TRBD2 for D (6 bases). The CDR3 is made up of 16 amino acids. In germline, CDR1 is MNHEY, CDR2 SVGAGI. Trimming shortened V by 2 bases and J by 2 bases, and 14 bases separated the two germline ends. The CDR3 DNA follows: TGTGCCAGCAGTTACCGCAGGGCGGGGCTCACAGATACGCAGTATTTT. Translated: CASSYRRAGLTDTQYF.

The chain combines TRBV19 with TRBJ2-1, with a possible D match to TRBD2 (6 bases). Germline CDR1 reads LNHDA; CDR2 reads SQIVND (reference sequence). The CDR3 length is 15 residues. Trimming removed 5 bases at V and 2 bases at J, with 13 bases between. CDR3 loop: CASSLGGVAYNEQFF. Written as DNA, the CDR3 is TGTGCCAGTAGTCTCGGGGGAGTGGCCTACAATGAGCAGTTCTTC. The complete variable domain, with remaining parts taken from reference TRBV19 and TRBJ2-1, reads DGGITQSPKYLFRKEGQNVTLSCEQNLNHDAMYWYRQDPGQGLRLIYYSQIVNDFQKGDIAEGYSVSREKKESFPLTVTSAQKNPTAFYLCASSLGGVAYNEQFFGPGTRLTVL.

The chain uses TRBV5-1 and TRBJ2-7, with a weak D call TRBD2 (6 bases). The CDR3 has 14 amino acids. V was clipped by 5 bases and J by 2 bases, with 14 bases between them. CDR1 is SGHRS, CDR2 YFSETQ, per germline. The CDR3 coding sequence is TGCGCCAGCAGTGAAGGGAGGACTCCCTACGAGCAGTACTTC. It specifies CASSEGRTPYEQYF.

The chain recombines TRBV6-5 with TRBJ1-1; D ambiguous. CDR3 length equals 12 residues. CDR1 and CDR2 from the germline V gene are MNHEY and SVGAGI. Trimming took off 6 bases at V and 2 bases at J, with 7 bases between the two ends. DNA of the CDR3: TGTGCCAGCAGAACAGCAAACACTGAAGCTTTCTTT. Translating it yields CASRTANTEAFF.